Following are 22 T cell receptor beta chains from one sample sequenced in a study of blood T cell repertoires in COVID-19. The repertoire was sequenced with immunoSEQ multiplex PCR; TCRdb's copy has only in-frame clones and lacks some. The sample lists hundreds of thousands of clones; about 88% were seen once. The sample comprised PBMCs or T cells enriched from blood (not recorded which). Receptor source: a woman younger than 30 who had been exposed to COVID-19.

The J gene is TRBJ2-7, the V gene TRBV7-2; 11 bases align to TRBD2. In germline, CDR1 is SGHTA, CDR2 FQGNSA. The CDR3 is 15 residues long. V was pared by 5 bases and J by 4 bases, with 7 bases of the junction left unmatched. This chain's CDR3 is CASSPTGTSGYEQYF. The DNA of the CDR3 is TGTGCCAGCAGCCCTACCGGGACTAGCGGATACGAGCAGTACTTC.

The chain employs TRBV6-2 or TRBV6-3 and TRBJ1-6, with TRBD1 identical over 8 bases. CDR1 MNHEY and CDR2 SVGEGT come from the germline V gene. This CDR3 is 14 amino acids long. V lost 5 bases and J lost 11; bases outside the gene matches: 8. The chain's CDR3 is CASSDGGTGPPLHF. The CDR3 region has the DNA TGTGCCAGCAGTGACGGGGGGACAGGCCCACCCCTCCACTTT.

This chain links TRBV6-5 with TRBJ2-7; D might be TRBD1 (6 bases). This CDR3 spans 15 amino acids. The germline V gene has CDR1 MNHEY and CDR2 SVGAGI. V lost 0 bases, J lost 0 bases, and 9 bases lay in between. CDR3 residues: CASSYSTGVSYEQYF. The DNA of the CDR3 is TGTGCCAGCAGTTACTCGACAGGTGTCTCCTACGAGCAGTACTTC.

The chain is built from TRBV27 and TRBJ2-7; D is perhaps TRBD2 (6 bases). The germline gives CDR1 MNHEY, CDR2 SMNVEV (reference sequence). Trimming removed 7 bases from V and 4 bases from J, with 11 bases in between. The CDR3 sequence is 12 residues long. The CDR3 region has the DNA TGTGCCAGCACCGGTGGGGGGTACGAGCAGTACTTC. Protein sequence: CASTGGGYEQYF.

The chain combines TRBV4-1 with TRBJ1-3, with D possibly TRBD1 on 6 matching bases. This CDR3 spans 17 amino acids. The ends were cut back, 1 base at V and 6 bases at J, with 19 bases in the middle. Germline CDR1 MGHRA, CDR2 YSYEKL. The CDR3 loop is CASSQGPGTTFENTIYF. CDR3 nucleotide sequence: TGCGCCAGCAGCCAAGGTCCAGGGACAACTTTTGAAAACACCATATATTTT.

V is TRBV11-2 and J is TRBJ2-5; D not certain. CDR1 is SGHAT, CDR2 FQNNGV, per germline. This CDR3 region has 17 residues. Trimming stripped 4 bases from V and 4 bases from J, with 22 bases between. CDR3 DNA: TGTGCCAGCAGCTCCGTACTTCGACCCCTAGATAGAGAGACCCAGTACTTC. Translated, it gives CASSSVLRPLDRETQYF.

The chain combines TRBV9 with TRBJ2-3; 8 nucleotides line up with TRBD2. Trimming cost V 0 bases and J 1 base; bases outside gene matches: 7. The CDR3 length is 17 residues. Germline V gene sequence: CDR1 SGDLS, CDR2 YYNGEE. This CDR3 is CASSVESAGGGTDTQYF. CDR3 coding DNA: TGTGCCAGCAGCGTAGAGAGCGCGGGGGGTGGCACAGATACGCAGTATTTT. Full variable domain (remainder filled in from reference TRBV9 and TRBJ2-3): DSGVTQTPKHLITATGQRVTLRCSPRSGDLSVYWYQQSLDQGLQFLIQYYNGEERAKGNILERFSAQQFPDLHSELNLSSLELGDSALYFCASSVESAGGGTDTQYFGPGTRLTVL.

This clone was seen once. The chain recombines TRBV15 with TRBJ2-3; the match to TRBD2 covers 9 bases. Germline assignment: CDR1 LNHNV and CDR2 YYDKDF (reference sequence). After removal of 0 bases from V and 1 base from J, the junction contained 8 bases not matched to a gene. This CDR3 is built from 18 residues. DNA of the CDR3: TGTGCCACCAGCAGAGATAGCCCCCCTAGCGGGGGCACAGATACGCAGTATTTT. Encoded protein: CATSRDSPPSGGTDTQYF.

This chain links TRBV7-9 with TRBJ2-7, with D unclear. V was shortened by 3 bases and J by 4 bases, with 7 bases between the two germline ends. The CDR3 has 12 amino acids. Germline V CDR1 and CDR2: SEHNR, FQNEAQ (reference sequence). The CDR3 DNA reads TGTGCCAGCAGCTTCGGAGATTACGAGCAGTACTTC. Amino acid sequence: CASSFGDYEQYF.

Concerning this clone itself: The same CDR3 arises from other DNA sequences in this sample as well. This chain joins TRBV5-1 and TRBJ2-3, with D perhaps TRBD2 (6 bases). The CDR3 loop spans 15 amino acids. The germline V gene has CDR1 SGHRS and CDR2 YFSETQ. The ends were cut back, 0 bases at V and 1 base at J, with 9 bases in the middle. As DNA, the CDR3 is TGCGCCAGCAGCTTGGGTGGAGGGGGCACAGATACGCAGTATTTT. Its protein is CASSLGGGGTDTQYF.

The gene calls are TRBV6-5 and TRBJ2-5; D may be TRBD2 (5 bases). V gave up 4 bases and J gave up 7 bases, with 13 bases separating them. The CDR3 sequence is 13 residues long. Germline CDR1 is MNHEY and CDR2 is SVGAGI. CDR3 loop: CASSLEEVGTQYF. The CDR3 nucleotides read TGTGCCAGCAGTTTGGAGGAGGTGGGGACCCAGTACTTC.

This clone was recorded only once. The V gene is TRBV2, the J gene TRBJ2-5; 9 bases align to TRBD1. The J segment lost 4 bases and the V segment lost 6 bases, leaving 9 bases of the junction unmatched. The CDR3 consists of 15 residues. Germline CDR1 reads SNHLY; CDR2 reads FYNNEI. The CDR3 is CASRTGTGIGETQYF. Here the CDR3 DNA reads TGTGCCAGCAGGACCGGGACAGGGATCGGAGAGACCCAGTACTTC.

The chain has TRBV28 and TRBJ2-1; possible D gene TRBD1, 5 bases. Trimming left V 6 bases short and J 6 bases short, with 18 bases between. The CDR3 is 15 amino acids. Germline V gene sequence: CDR1 MDHEN, CDR2 SYDVKM. The CDR3: CASRTDSTSGNEQFF. In nucleotides, the CDR3 is TGTGCCAGCAGGACAGACTCCACCTCTGGCAATGAGCAGTTCTTC.

The rearrangement links TRBV20-1 to TRBJ2-7; TRBD1 might be the D (6 bases). The CDR3 has 11 amino acids. V lost 6 bases and J 6 bases, leaving 12 bases between the germline ends. CDR1 and CDR2 from the germline V gene are DFQATT and SNEGSKA (reference sequence). The CDR3 here is CSARSGAEQYF. The CDR3 DNA reads TGCAGTGCCCGATCAGGGGCCGAGCAGTACTTC.

This chain links TRBV27 with TRBJ2-2; 12 nucleotides agree with TRBD2. CDR3 length: 17 residues. CDR1 and CDR2 from the germline V gene are MNHEY and SMNVEV (reference sequence). V trimming: 0 bases; J trimming: 6 bases; junction bases outside the gene matches: 5. CDR3 nucleotides: TGTGCCAGCAGTTTATCTTCCGGACTAGCGGGATCCGGGGAGCTGTTTTTT. Translated, it gives CASSLSSGLAGSGELFF.

This clone has a single count. The chain employs TRBV7-9 and TRBJ2-7, with 8 positions matching TRBD1. Germline V gene lookup returns CDR1 SEHNR and CDR2 FQNEAQ (reference sequence). The trim removed 4 bases at V and 6 bases at J, leaving 5 bases unmatched. This CDR3 contains 13 residues. CDR3 loop: CASSSQGAFEQYF. In DNA form, the CDR3 reads TGTGCCAGCAGCTCCCAGGGGGCCTTCGAGCAGTACTTC. The whole variable domain, filled in from reference TRBV7-9 and TRBJ2-7, reads DTGVSQNPRHKITKRGQNVTFRCDPISEHNRLYWYRQTLGQGPEFLTYFQNEAQLEKSRLLSDRFSAERPKGSFSTLEIQRTEQGDSAMYLCASSSQGAFEQYFGPGTRLTVT.

The genes are TRBV18 and TRBJ1-2; D ambiguous. Germline V CDR1 and CDR2: KGHSH, LQKENI. V gave up 4 bases and J gave up 0 bases, with 24 bases separating them. The CDR3 loop spans 19 amino acids. CDR3 bases: TGTGCCAGCTCACTCACACTACCGGGAAGCCGCGGGGCTAACTATGGCTACACCTTC. Protein product: CASSLTLPGSRGANYGYTF.

The V gene is TRBV6-5, the J gene TRBJ2-1; 9 bases line up with TRBD2. This CDR3 has 15 amino acids. Per germline, CDR1 MNHEY and CDR2 SVGAGI. The V segment lost 3 bases and the J segment 7 bases; nucleotides outside the gene matches: 7. The CDR3 DNA follows: TGTGCCAGCAGTTATAGTAGCGGGAGTATTAATGAGCAGTTCTTC. It encodes CASSYSSGSINEQFF.

The CDR3 nucleotides are TGTGCCAGCAGCCCTACCGCACTAGCGGGGGACTACAATGAGCAGTTCTTC. It translates to CASSPTALAGDYNEQFF. This chain connects TRBV7-6 to TRBJ2-1; 11 bases align to TRBD2. Germline V gene data show CDR1 as SGHVS and CDR2 as FNYEAQ. V was clipped by 5 bases and J by 3 bases; unmatched bases: 9. The CDR3 covers 17 residues.

The V gene is TRBV2, the J gene TRBJ1-1, with 8 bases that match TRBD1. V was pared by 2 bases and J by 0 bases, with 2 bases of the junction left unmatched. This CDR3 is built from 15 residues. Germline V gene data show CDR1 as SNHLY and CDR2 as FYNNEI. The DNA for the CDR3 is TGTGCCAGCAGTGAACAGGGGGCGGTGAACACTGAAGCTTTCTTT. It translates to CASSEQGAVNTEAFF. Full variable domain (outside the CDR3, taken from reference TRBV2 and TRBJ1-1): EPEVTQTPSHQVTQMGQEVILRCVPISNHLYFYWYRQILGQKVEFLVSFYNNEISEKSEIFDDQFSVERPDGSNFTLKIRSTKLEDSAMYFCASSEQGAVNTEAFFGQGTRLTVV.

The chain joins TRBV21-1 to TRBJ2-4; the table's D call, TRBD2, was not checked against the DNA. TRBV21-1 is marked as a pseudogene. The CDR3 length is 17 residues. CDR3: CASSRTSGRLAKNIQYF. The CDR3 bases are TGTGCCAGCAGTAGGACTAGCGGGAGGCTAGCCAAAAACATTCAGTACTTC.

This chain joins TRBV2 and TRBJ2-2; D remains unclear. Trimming left V 6 bases short and J 7 bases short, with 18 bases between. The germline CDR1 and CDR2 sequences are SNHLY and FYNNEI. There are 15 residues in the CDR3. CDR3 sequence: CASRFIGLERGELFF. In DNA, the CDR3 is TGTGCCAGCAGATTTATTGGATTGGAGCGCGGGGAGCTGTTTTTT.